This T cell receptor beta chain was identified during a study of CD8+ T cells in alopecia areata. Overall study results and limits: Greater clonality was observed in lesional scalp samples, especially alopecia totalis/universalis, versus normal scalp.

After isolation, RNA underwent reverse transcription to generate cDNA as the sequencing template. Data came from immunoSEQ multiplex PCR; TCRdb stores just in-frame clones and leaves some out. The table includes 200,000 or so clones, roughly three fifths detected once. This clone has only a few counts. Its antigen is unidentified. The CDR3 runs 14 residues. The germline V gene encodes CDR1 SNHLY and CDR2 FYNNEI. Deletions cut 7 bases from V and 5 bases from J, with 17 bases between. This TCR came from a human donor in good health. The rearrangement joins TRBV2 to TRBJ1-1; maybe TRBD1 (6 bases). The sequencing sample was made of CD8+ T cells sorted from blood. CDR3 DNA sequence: TGTGCCAGCACCCCGTGGGGGCCAGGGACTGAAGCTTTCTTT. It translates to CASTPWGPGTEAFF.